This TCR beta chain is drawn from a study of blood T cell repertoires in COVID-19. As for the study in general: Both acute and convalescent COVID-19 samples were obtained from the United States, Italy and Spain. PBMCs, B-cell-depleted T cells, or T cells were the source of the cDNA or gDNA that made up the material.

Germline CDR1 is LNHDA and CDR2 is SQIVND (reference sequence). With 2 bases removed from V and 5 bases from J, the gap between germline ends came to 15 bases. There are 15 residues in the CDR3. Assay used: immunoSEQ multiplex PCR; TCRdb lists only in-frame clones, some missing. The sample shows under 200,000 clones, roughly 85% of them seen only once. This TCR derives from a man in his sixties with acute or convalescent COVID-19. V and J are TRBV19 and TRBJ1-1, with TRBD1 as a possible D gene (6 bases). Sequencing input: peripheral blood. The CDR3 bases are TGTGCCAGTAGTATAATGGGGCAGGGGAAGACTGAAGCTTTCTTT. This codes for CASSIMGQGKTEAFF.